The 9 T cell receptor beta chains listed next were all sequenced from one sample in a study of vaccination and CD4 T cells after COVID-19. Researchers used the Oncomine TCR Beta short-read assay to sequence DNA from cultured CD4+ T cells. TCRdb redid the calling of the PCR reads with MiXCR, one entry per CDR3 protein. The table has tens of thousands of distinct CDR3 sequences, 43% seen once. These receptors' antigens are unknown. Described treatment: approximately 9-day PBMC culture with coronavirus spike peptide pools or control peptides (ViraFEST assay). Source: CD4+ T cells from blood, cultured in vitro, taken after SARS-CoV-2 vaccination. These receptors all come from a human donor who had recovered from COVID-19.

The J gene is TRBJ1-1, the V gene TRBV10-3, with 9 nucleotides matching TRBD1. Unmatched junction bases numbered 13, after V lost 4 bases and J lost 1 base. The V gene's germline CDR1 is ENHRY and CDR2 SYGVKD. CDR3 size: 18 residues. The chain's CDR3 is CAISVRLTGTGKNTEAFF. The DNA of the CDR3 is TGTGCCATCAGTGTTAGACTGACCGGGACAGGGAAGAACACTGAAGCTTTCTTT.

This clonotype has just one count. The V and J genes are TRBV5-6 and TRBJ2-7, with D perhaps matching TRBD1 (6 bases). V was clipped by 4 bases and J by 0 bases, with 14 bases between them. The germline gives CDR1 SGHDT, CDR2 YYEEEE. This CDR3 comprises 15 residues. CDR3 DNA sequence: TGTGCCAGCAGCCTAACCAGGACAGTCTCCTACGAGCAGTACTTC. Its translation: CASSLTRTVSYEQYF.

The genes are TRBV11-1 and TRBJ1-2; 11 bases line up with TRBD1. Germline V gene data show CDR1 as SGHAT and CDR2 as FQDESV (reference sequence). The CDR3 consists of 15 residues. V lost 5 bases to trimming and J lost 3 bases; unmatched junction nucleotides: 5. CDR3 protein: CASSRDRGKYYGYTF. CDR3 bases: TGTGCCAGCAGCCGGGACAGGGGGAAGTACTATGGCTACACCTTC.

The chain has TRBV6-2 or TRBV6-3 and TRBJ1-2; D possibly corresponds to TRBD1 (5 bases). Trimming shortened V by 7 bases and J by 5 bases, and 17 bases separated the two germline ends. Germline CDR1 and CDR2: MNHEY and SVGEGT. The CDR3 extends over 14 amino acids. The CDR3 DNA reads TGTGCCAGCACCGGGATGGGACTGACATATGGCTACACCTTC. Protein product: CASTGMGLTYGYTF.

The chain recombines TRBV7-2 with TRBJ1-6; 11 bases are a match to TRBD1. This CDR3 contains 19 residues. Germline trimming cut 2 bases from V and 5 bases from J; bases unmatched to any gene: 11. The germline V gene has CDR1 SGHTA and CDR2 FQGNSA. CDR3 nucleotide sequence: TGTGCCAGCAGCTTACGTCCCTGGACAGGGGGCGCAGATAATTCACCCCTCCACTTT. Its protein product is CASSLRPWTGGADNSPLHF. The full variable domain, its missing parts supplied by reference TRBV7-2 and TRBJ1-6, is GAGVSQSPSNKVTEKGKDVELRCDPISGHTALYWYRQSLGQGLEFLIYFQGNSAPDKSGLPSDRFSAERTGGSVSTLTIQRTQQEDSAVYLCASSLRPWTGGADNSPLHFGNGTRLTVT.

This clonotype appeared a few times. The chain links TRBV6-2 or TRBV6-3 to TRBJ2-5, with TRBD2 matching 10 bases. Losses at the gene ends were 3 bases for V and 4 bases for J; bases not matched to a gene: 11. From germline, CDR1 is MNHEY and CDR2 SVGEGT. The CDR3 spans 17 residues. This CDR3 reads CASSYLERGGFGETQYF. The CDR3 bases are TGTGCCAGCAGTTATTTAGAGCGGGGGGGCTTCGGAGAGACCCAGTACTTC.

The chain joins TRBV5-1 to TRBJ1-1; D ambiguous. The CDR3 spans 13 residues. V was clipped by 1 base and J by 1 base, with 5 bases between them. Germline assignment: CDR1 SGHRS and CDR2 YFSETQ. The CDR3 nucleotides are TGCGCCAGCAGCTTGAAGGAGAACACTGAAGCTTTCTTT. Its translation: CASSLKENTEAFF. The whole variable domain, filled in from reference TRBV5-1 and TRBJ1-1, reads KAGVTQTPRYLIKTRGQQVTLSCSPISGHRSVSWYQQTPGQGLQFLFEYFSETQRNKGNFPGRFSGRQFSNSRSEMNVSTLELGDSALYLCASSLKENTEAFFGQGTRLTVV.

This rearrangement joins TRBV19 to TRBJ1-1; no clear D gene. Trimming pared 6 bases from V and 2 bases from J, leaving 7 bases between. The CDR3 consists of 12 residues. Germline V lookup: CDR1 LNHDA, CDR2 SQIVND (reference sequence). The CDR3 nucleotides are TGTGCCAGTAGGCGAGGCAACACTGAAGCTTTCTTT. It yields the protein CASRRGNTEAFF.

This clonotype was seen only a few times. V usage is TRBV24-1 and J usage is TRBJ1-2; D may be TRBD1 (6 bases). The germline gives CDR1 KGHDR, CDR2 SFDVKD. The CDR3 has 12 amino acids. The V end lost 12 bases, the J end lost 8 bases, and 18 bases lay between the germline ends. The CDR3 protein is CAPARGARGYTF. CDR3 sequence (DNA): TGTGCCCCGGCTAGGGGGGCGAGGGGCTACACCTTC.